These 11 T cell receptor beta chains were all obtained from the same sample, sequenced in a study of T-cell memory formation after mild COVID-19. TCRdb recomputed calls from the 5' RACE reads with MiXCR, one row per CDR3 protein. This sample has 560,000 or so distinct CDR3 sequences, with 17% found just once. Sequenced material: PBMCs or a T cell subset sorted from them (not recorded which). The receptors here all came from an adult woman who had mild COVID-19 (a few samples of this study predate the infection). Cell type and time point are not known.

The CDR3 is CSVTRTSGKGDTQYF. The CDR3 region has the DNA TGCAGTGTTACTAGGACTAGCGGAAAAGGAGATACGCAGTATTTT. This chain connects TRBV20-1 to TRBJ2-3; 10 bases match TRBD2. The CDR3 extends over 15 amino acids. CDR1 and CDR2 (germline): DFQATT, SNEGSKA (reference sequence). With 7 bases clipped from V and 5 bases from J, the junction kept 12 bases outside the gene matches.

CDR3 bases: TGTGCCATCAGTGAGAAAGATCAGCCCCAGCATTTT. It codes for CAISEKDQPQHF. J is TRBJ1-5 and V is TRBV10-3, with D uncertain. V shed 2 bases and J shed 5 bases, with 4 bases lying between them. CDR1 is ENHRY, CDR2 SYGVKD, per germline. The CDR3 is 12 residues long.

The J gene is TRBJ2-7, the V gene TRBV21-1; whether TRBD1, the table's D call, matches the DNA was not checked. TRBV21-1 is noted as a pseudogene. CDR3 length: 12 residues. The CDR3, as DNA: TGTGCCAGCGGATGGGGGACCTACGAGCAGTACTTC. Amino acid sequence: CASGWGTYEQYF.

This clonotype was observed a handful of times. The V gene is TRBV12-3 or TRBV12-4, the J gene TRBJ2-5; D might be TRBD1 (5 bases). Trimming left V 6 bases short and J 10 bases short, with 18 bases between. The CDR3 loop spans 13 amino acids. The CDR3 protein is CASSVTRGDDQYF. In DNA, the CDR3 is TGTGCCAGCAGCGTTACAAGGGGCGATGACCAGTACTTC.

The chain couples TRBV2 to TRBJ2-4, with D unresolved. The germline V and J ends were trimmed by 7 bases and 3 bases, with 10 bases remaining between them. Germline V gene data show CDR1 as SNHLY and CDR2 as FYNNEI. The CDR3 totals 13 residues. The CDR3 here is CASTKAVKNIQYF. CDR3 bases: TGTGCCAGCACGAAGGCGGTCAAAAACATTCAGTACTTC.

This clonotype was seen only a few times. J is TRBJ2-3 and V is TRBV7-2, with D unresolved. The germline CDR1 and CDR2 sequences are SGHTA and FQGNSA. Trimming took 2 bases from V and 0 from J, leaving 6 bases between them. This CDR3 is 14 amino acids long. The CDR3 reads CASSLMSSTDTQYF. The CDR3 nucleotides read TGTGCCAGCAGCTTAATGTCCAGCACAGATACGCAGTATTTT.

J is TRBJ2-2 and V is TRBV7-2, with a weak D call TRBD2 (5 bases). Trimming removed 5 bases from V and 2 bases from J, with 15 bases in between. The germline V gene has CDR1 SGHTA and CDR2 FQGNSA. This CDR3 is built from 16 residues. CDR3 bases: TGTGCCAGCAGCGAGCAAGGACTCATTAACACCGGGGAGCTGTTTTTT. Its protein product is CASSEQGLINTGELFF.

This clonotype was detected a few times. The chain is built from TRBV7-9 and TRBJ2-7; 9 bases line up with TRBD1. The CDR3 sequence is 14 residues long. With V trimmed by 5 bases and J by 4 bases, 6 bases remained unmatched. From germline, CDR1 is SEHNR and CDR2 FQNEAQ (reference sequence). The CDR3 sequence is CASSLGQGWYEQYF. CDR3 DNA sequence: TGTGCCAGCAGCCTCGGACAGGGGTGGTACGAGCAGTACTTC. The full variable domain, its missing parts supplied by reference TRBV7-9 and TRBJ2-7, is DTGVSQNPRHKITKRGQNVTFRCDPISEHNRLYWYRQTLGQGPEFLTYFQNEAQLEKSRLLSDRFSAERPKGSFSTLEIQRTEQGDSAMYLCASSLGQGWYEQYFGPGTRLTVT.

This clonotype appeared a few times. The CDR3 sequence: CASSSLGGYTDTQYF. CDR3 DNA sequence: TGTGCCAGCAGCTCTCTCGGGGGGTACACAGATACGCAGTATTTT. This chain connects TRBV11-2 to TRBJ2-3; 7 bases are a match to TRBD2. This CDR3 has 15 residues. Unmatched junction bases numbered 6, after V lost 4 bases and J lost 2 bases. Germline V gene lookup returns CDR1 SGHAT and CDR2 FQNNGV.

This clonotype showed up just a few times. The chain has TRBV15 and TRBJ1-1, with D unclear. Germline V gives CDR1 LNHNV, CDR2 YYDKDF (reference sequence). This CDR3 has 15 residues. The ends were cut back, 1 base at V and 1 base at J, with 10 bases in the middle. CDR3 protein: CATSRGRIPNTEAFF. Written as DNA, the CDR3 is TGTGCCACCAGCAGAGGGAGGATTCCGAACACTGAAGCTTTCTTT.

This clonotype was counted only a few times. The V call is TRBV6-5, the J call TRBJ1-4; D call uncertain. V gave up 5 bases and J gave up 8 bases, with 15 bases separating them. In germline, CDR1 is MNHEY, CDR2 SVGAGI. The CDR3 totals 14 residues. CDR3 loop: CASSRYRSAEKLFF. The DNA of the CDR3 is TGTGCCAGCAGTCGATACCGGTCCGCGGAAAAACTGTTTTTT.